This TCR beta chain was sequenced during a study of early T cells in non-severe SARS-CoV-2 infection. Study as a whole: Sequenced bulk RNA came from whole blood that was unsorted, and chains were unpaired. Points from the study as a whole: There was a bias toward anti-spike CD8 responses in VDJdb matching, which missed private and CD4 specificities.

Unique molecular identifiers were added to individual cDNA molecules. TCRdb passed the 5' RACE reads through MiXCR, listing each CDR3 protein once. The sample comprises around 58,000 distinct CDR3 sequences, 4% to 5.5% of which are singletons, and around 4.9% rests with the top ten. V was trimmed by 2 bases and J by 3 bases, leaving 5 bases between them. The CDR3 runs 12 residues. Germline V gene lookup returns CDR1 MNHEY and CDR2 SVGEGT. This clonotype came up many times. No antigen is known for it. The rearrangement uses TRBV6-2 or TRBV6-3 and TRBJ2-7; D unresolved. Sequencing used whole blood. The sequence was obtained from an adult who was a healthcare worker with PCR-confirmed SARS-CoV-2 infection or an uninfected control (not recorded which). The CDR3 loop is CASSYGNYEQYF. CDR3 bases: TGTGCCAGCAGTTACGGAAACTACGAGCAGTACTTC.